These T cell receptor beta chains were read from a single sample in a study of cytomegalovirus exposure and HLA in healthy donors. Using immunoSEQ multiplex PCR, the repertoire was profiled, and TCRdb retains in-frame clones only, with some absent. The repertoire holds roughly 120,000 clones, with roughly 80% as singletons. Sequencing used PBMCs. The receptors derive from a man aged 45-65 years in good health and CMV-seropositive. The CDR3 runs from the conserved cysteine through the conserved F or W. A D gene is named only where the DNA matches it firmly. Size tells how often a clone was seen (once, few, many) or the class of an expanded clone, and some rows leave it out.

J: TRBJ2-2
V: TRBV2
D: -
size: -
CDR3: CASSATGSENTGELFF
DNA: TGTGCCAGCAGTGCTACAGGCTCCGAGAACACCGGGGAGCTGTTTTTT

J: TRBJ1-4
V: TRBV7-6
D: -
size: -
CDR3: CASSLSILGEKLFF
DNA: TGTGCCAGCAGCTTATCCATCCTCGGGGAAAAACTGTTTTTT

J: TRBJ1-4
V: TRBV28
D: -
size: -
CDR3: CASSVATNEKLFF
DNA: TGTGCCAGCAGCGTTGCAACTAATGAAAAACTGTTTTTT

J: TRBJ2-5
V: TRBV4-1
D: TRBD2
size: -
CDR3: CASSLGEGIGLNQETQYF
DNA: TGCGCCAGCAGCCTCGGGGAGGGTATAGGACTAAACCAAGAGACCCAGTACTTC

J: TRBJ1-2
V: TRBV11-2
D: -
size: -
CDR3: CASSPERYGYTF
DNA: TGTGCCAGCAGTCCTGAGCGCTATGGCTACACCTTC

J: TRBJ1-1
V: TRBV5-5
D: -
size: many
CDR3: CASSPQGNTEAFF
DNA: TGTGCCAGCAGCCCCCAGGGAAACACTGAAGCTTTCTTT

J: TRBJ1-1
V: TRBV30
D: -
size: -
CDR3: CAWSQFGAGVTEAFF
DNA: TGTGCCTGGAGTCAATTCGGGGCAGGGGTCACTGAAGCTTTCTTT

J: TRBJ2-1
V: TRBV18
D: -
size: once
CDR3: CASSLMTGRYNEQFF
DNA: TGTGCCAGCTCACTCATGACGGGGAGGTACAATGAGCAGTTCTTC

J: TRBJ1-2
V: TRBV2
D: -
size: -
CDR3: CASSAEVNYGYTF
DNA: TGTGCCAGCAGTGCGGAGGTTAACTATGGCTACACCTTC

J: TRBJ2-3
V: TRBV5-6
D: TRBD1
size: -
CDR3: CASSEGGTGGRTQYF
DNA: TGTGCCAGCAGCGAGGGAGGGACAGGGGGCCGGACGCAGTATTTT

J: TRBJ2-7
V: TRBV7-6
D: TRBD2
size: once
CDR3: CASSLGAGGYEQYF
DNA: TGTGCCAGCAGCTTAGGGGCGGGAGGGTACGAGCAGTACTTC

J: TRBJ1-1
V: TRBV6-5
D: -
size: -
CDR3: CASSSNRGGRTEAFF
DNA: TGTGCCAGCAGTTCTAACCGCGGGGGGCGGACTGAAGCTTTCTTT

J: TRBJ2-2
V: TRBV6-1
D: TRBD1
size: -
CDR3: CASSDGASRGRTGELFF
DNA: TGTGCCAGCAGTGATGGGGCCTCGAGGGGGCGGACCGGGGAGCTGTTTTTT

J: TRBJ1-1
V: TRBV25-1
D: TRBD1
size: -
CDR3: CASSGQGARAEAFF
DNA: TGTGCCAGCAGTGGACAGGGGGCAAGAGCTGAAGCTTTCTTT

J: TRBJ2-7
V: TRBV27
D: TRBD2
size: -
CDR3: CASRRTSGIYEQYF
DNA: TGTGCCAGCAGGCGGACTAGCGGGATTTACGAGCAGTACTTC

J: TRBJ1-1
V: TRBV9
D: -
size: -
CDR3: CASSAQGNTEAFF
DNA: TGTGCCAGCAGCGCCCAGGGGAACACTGAAGCTTTCTTT

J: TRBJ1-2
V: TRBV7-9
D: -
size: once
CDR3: CASSSTANGYTF
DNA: TGTGCCAGCAGCTCGACAGCGAATGGCTACACCTTC

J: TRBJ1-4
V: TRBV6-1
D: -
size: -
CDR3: CASSGGRREKLFF
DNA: TGTGCCAGCAGTGGAGGTCGGCGAGAAAAACTGTTTTTT

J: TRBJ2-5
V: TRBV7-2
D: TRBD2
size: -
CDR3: CASSPPGLAGPGGHQYF
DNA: TGTGCCAGCAGCCCCCCAGGGCTAGCGGGACCGGGAGGCCACCAGTACTTC

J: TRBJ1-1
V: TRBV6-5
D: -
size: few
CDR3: CASSYSITQSTEAFF
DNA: TGTGCCAGCAGTTACTCGATTACACAGAGCACTGAAGCTTTCTTT

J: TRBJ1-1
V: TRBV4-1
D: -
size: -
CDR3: CASSQEGGRRGTEAFF
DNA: TGCGCCAGCAGCCAAGAGGGGGGGCGGCGGGGCACTGAAGCTTTCTTT

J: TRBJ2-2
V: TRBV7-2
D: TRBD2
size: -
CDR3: CASSSRTSGQTGELFF
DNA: TGTGCCAGCAGCTCCAGGACTAGCGGACAAACCGGGGAGCTGTTTTTT